This T cell receptor beta chain was captured by sequencing in a study of blood T cell repertoires in COVID-19. Overall study: PBMCs, B-cell-depleted T cells, or T cells provided the cDNA or gDNA that made up the material.

As originally analysed: It was from reference gene primer amplification that nucleated cell counts were estimated. The method was immunoSEQ multiplex PCR; TCRdb's version includes in-frame clones alone and lacks a portion of them. Clonal size and the V and J genes are those of that table, whereas D and trimming came from the DNA. Counted here are around 220,000 clones, around 86% occurring once; the ten biggest clones make up approximately 5.3%. Trimming left V 1 base short and J 4 bases short, with 12 bases between. Looked up from germline, CDR1 is SGHDT and CDR2 is YYEEEE. CDR3 length: 15 residues.

This receptor was obtained from a human donor in a cohort sampled during active COVID-19. The chain employs TRBV5-6 and TRBJ1-5; maybe TRBD1 (6 bases). The sample taken for sequencing was peripheral blood. The CDR3 DNA is TGTGCCAGCAGCTTGATGTTAGGGGGAAATCAGCCCCAGCATTTT. Protein sequence: CASSLMLGGNQPQHF.